One and the same sample provided the 23 T cell receptor beta chains below, sequenced in a study of post-analysis software for immune sequencing data. General study results and limits: Higher frequency in patients than in controls was seen for roughly 5 TRBV segments, with TRBV5-6, TRBV5-1 and TRBV20-1 among them.

The TCR beta cDNA libraries carried unique molecular identifiers. One entry per CDR3 protein results from TCRdb running MiXCR on the PCR reads. This sample has about 760,000 distinct CDR3 sequences, with 25% to 30% found just once. These receptors' targets are unknown. The sample consisted of blood. All receptors derive from a girl under 18 with multiple sclerosis.

The CDR3 protein is CSAPREASGSYEQYF. Here the CDR3 DNA reads TGCAGTGCTCCCCGAGAGGCTAGCGGGAGCTACGAGCAGTACTTC. The chain employs TRBV20-1 and TRBJ2-7; 10 bases match TRBD2. This CDR3 comprises 15 residues. J lost 3 bases, V lost 5 bases, and 10 bases had no gene match. Germline CDR1 DFQATT, CDR2 SNEGSKA (reference sequence).

This clonotype was found many times. This chain connects TRBV20-1 to TRBJ2-3, with 12 bases matching TRBD2. With V trimmed by 6 bases and J by 3 bases, 7 bases remained unmatched. CDR3 length: 15 amino acids. CDR1 and CDR2 from the germline V gene are DFQATT and SNEGSKA (reference sequence). The CDR3 DNA reads as TGCAGTGCCGGACTAGCGGGGTTCCATACAGATACGCAGTATTTT. Translation gives CSAGLAGFHTDTQYF.

This clonotype was seen many times. The rearrangement uses TRBV9 and TRBJ1-1; D unresolved. Germline lookup yields CDR1 SGDLS and CDR2 YYNGEE. Trimming removed 4 bases at V and 3 bases at J, with 10 bases between. The CDR3 runs to 13 residues. The CDR3 nucleotides are TGTGCCAGCAGCCCCCGTGGGGACACTGAAGCTTTCTTT. Translated, it gives CASSPRGDTEAFF.

In this sample, this clonotype turned up many times. The chain uses TRBV29-1 and TRBJ1-2; D is undetermined. The CDR3 totals 12 residues. V was pared by 4 bases and J by 3 bases, with 9 bases between. Germline CDR1 and CDR2: SQVTM and ANQGSEA. The CDR3 coding sequence is TGCAGCGTTGGTGGAGGATACTATGGCTACACCTTC. Its protein product is CSVGGGYYGYTF.

The genes are TRBV5-4 and TRBJ2-7, with D possibly TRBD2 on 5 matching bases. The germline gives CDR1 SGHNT, CDR2 YYREEE (reference sequence). The CDR3 loop spans 15 amino acids. V lost 1 base and J lost 2, with 13 bases in between. CDR3 bases: TGTGCCAGCAGCTTGAAGACGGGAAACCCCTACGAGCAGTACTTC. Amino acid sequence: CASSLKTGNPYEQYF.

V usage is TRBV19 and J usage is TRBJ2-1; possible D gene TRBD2, 6 bases. With 5 bases removed from V and 8 bases from J, the gap between germline ends came to 22 bases. Germline V gene lookup returns CDR1 LNHDA and CDR2 SQIVND (reference sequence). The CDR3 is 16 amino acids. The CDR3 loop is CASSLRLGGTFDEQFF. The CDR3 DNA sequence: TGTGCCAGTAGTTTACGACTAGGTGGGACCTTCGATGAGCAGTTCTTC.

There are many counts of this clonotype. The chain is built from TRBV7-9 and TRBJ2-5; D is perhaps TRBD1 (5 bases). CDR3 length equals 14 residues. Germline V gene sequence: CDR1 SEHNR, CDR2 FQNEAQ (reference sequence). Trimming shortened V by 8 bases and J by 4 bases, and 17 bases separated the two germline ends. The DNA for the CDR3 is TGTGCCAGCGGTCGGGCAGGGTCGGGAGAGACCCAGTACTTC. It is translated as CASGRAGSGETQYF.

The V gene is TRBV24-1, the J gene TRBJ2-5; no definite D call. Trimming removed 3 bases at V and 0 bases at J, with 13 bases between. Germline loops: CDR1 KGHDR, CDR2 SFDVKD. This CDR3 contains 16 residues. The CDR3 DNA sequence: TGTGCCACCAGTGATCCCGGTCAAGGATACCAAGAGACCCAGTACTTC. This sequence encodes CATSDPGQGYQETQYF.

This clonotype was counted a few times. The chain is built from TRBV4-3 and TRBJ2-7, with a weak D call TRBD2 (5 bases). Trimming removed 0 bases from V and 2 bases from J, with 8 bases in between. Germline V gene data show CDR1 as LGHNA and CDR2 as YSLEER. The CDR3 loop spans 14 amino acids. The CDR3 DNA reads as TGCGCCAGCAGCCAAGATGGGCGGGCCTACGAGCAGTACTTC. Translated, it gives CASSQDGRAYEQYF.

This clonotype was seen a handful of times. The V and J genes are TRBV12-3 or TRBV12-4 and TRBJ2-5; D is unresolved. Between the trimmed V and J ends, which lost 1 base and 3 bases, there was a span of 12 bases. The CDR3 is made up of 15 amino acids. In DNA, the CDR3 is TGTGCCAGCAGTTTAGATAGAGTGATAGAAGAGACCCAGTACTTC. Amino acid sequence: CASSLDRVIEETQYF.

This chain links TRBV20-1 with TRBJ2-7; D is tentatively TRBD1 or TRBD2 (5 bases each). V shed 5 bases and J shed 0 bases, with 14 bases lying between them. CDR3 size: 14 residues. Germline V lookup: CDR1 DFQATT, CDR2 SNEGSKA (reference sequence). CDR3 sequence: CSARDGLSSYEQYF. DNA of the CDR3: TGCAGTGCTCGGGACGGGTTGAGCTCCTACGAGCAGTACTTC.

The chain recombines TRBV11-2 with TRBJ2-6; TRBD1 agrees at 7 bases. The trim removed 1 base at V and 2 bases at J, leaving 17 bases unmatched. The CDR3 runs 21 residues. Germline V lookup: CDR1 SGHAT, CDR2 FQNNGV. This CDR3 reads CASSLVLQGSLRVAGANVLTF. For the CDR3, the DNA is TGTGCCAGCAGCTTAGTCCTACAGGGGTCACTCAGGGTAGCTGGGGCCAACGTCCTGACTTTC.

This clonotype has ten or more counts. The chain employs TRBV10-1 and TRBJ2-3; 7 bases fit TRBD2. The CDR3 is made up of 14 amino acids. With 6 bases clipped from V and 0 bases from J, the junction kept 3 bases outside the gene matches. Germline V gene data show CDR1 as WNHNN and CDR2 as SYGVQD (reference sequence). The CDR3 is CASRAGSSTDTQYF. The CDR3 DNA is TGCGCCAGCAGAGCGGGATCAAGCACAGATACGCAGTATTTT.

The J gene is TRBJ1-1, the V gene TRBV20-1, with TRBD1 identical over 10 bases. In germline, CDR1 is DFQATT, CDR2 SNEGSKA (reference sequence). The CDR3 runs 12 residues. V shed 6 bases and J 11 bases; nucleotides not matched to a gene: 9. Written as DNA, the CDR3 is TGCAGTGCCGTTGGGACAGGGGAACTGGCTTTCTTT. Translated: CSAVGTGELAFF.

The V and J genes are TRBV7-9 and TRBJ1-5; possibly TRBD1 for D (5 bases). Germline values: CDR1 SEHNR, CDR2 FQNEAQ (reference sequence). The CDR3 length is 14 residues. The V and J ends lost 4 bases and 7 bases respectively, with 14 bases between them. In DNA, the CDR3 is TGTGCCAGCAGCTCCCCACCAGGGACCCAGCCCCAGCATTTT. This gives the protein CASSSPPGTQPQHF.

This chain links TRBV28 with TRBJ2-6; D is possibly TRBD1 (5 bases). Per the germline V gene, CDR1 is MDHEN and CDR2 is SYDVKM. V was cut by 5 bases and J by 0 bases, with 11 bases left in between. This CDR3 is built from 16 residues. CDR3 residues: CASSPLGHSGANVLTF. In nucleotides, the CDR3 is TGTGCCAGCAGTCCCCTAGGACACTCTGGGGCCAACGTCCTGACTTTC. Complete variable domain (other parts from reference TRBV28 and TRBJ2-6): DVKVTQSSRYLVKRTGEKVFLECVQDMDHENMFWYRQDPGLGLRLIYFSYDVKMKEKGDIPEGYSVSREKKERFSLILESASTNQTSMYLCASSPLGHSGANVLTFGAGSRLTVL.

The rearrangement uses TRBV7-9 and TRBJ2-5, with D perhaps TRBD2 (5 bases). Trimming pared 0 bases from V and 1 base from J, leaving 15 bases between. Germline V gives CDR1 SEHNR, CDR2 FQNEAQ (reference sequence). CDR3 length equals 17 residues. This chain's CDR3 is CASSLASRGWGQETQYF. The CDR3 nucleotides read TGTGCCAGCAGCTTAGCGAGCCGAGGGTGGGGCCAAGAGACCCAGTACTTC. The entire variable domain, with the rest obtained from reference TRBV7-9 and TRBJ2-5, is as follows: DTGVSQNPRHKITKRGQNVTFRCDPISEHNRLYWYRQTLGQGPEFLTYFQNEAQLEKSRLLSDRFSAERPKGSFSTLEIQRTEQGDSAMYLCASSLASRGWGQETQYFGPGTRLLVL.

Turning to this clonotype: A much larger clone lies one base from this, so it may be a read error. The chain joins TRBV7-2 to TRBJ2-7; D is possibly TRBD2 (7 bases). The last part of the DNA fits TRBJ2-5 better; the J call may be wrong. Germline lookup yields CDR1 SGHTA and CDR2 FQGNSA. The length of the CDR3 is 14 residues. The CDR3 bases are TGTGCCAGCAGCTCCTCCCCAGGGGAGGGGACCCAGTACTTC. It encodes CASSSSPGEGTQYF.

The rearrangement links TRBV6-5 to TRBJ2-3; D gene unclear. CDR1 and CDR2 (germline): MNHEY, SVGAGI. The CDR3 is 13 residues long. V was shortened by 0 bases and J by 6 bases, with 7 bases between the two germline ends. The CDR3: CASSYSLGDTQYF. CDR3 nucleotides: TGTGCCAGCAGTTACTCCCTTGGGGATACGCAGTATTTT.

The chain combines TRBV4-3 with TRBJ2-3, with D perhaps TRBD2 (6 bases). CDR3 length: 14 amino acids. V was pared by 4 bases and J by 4 bases, with 12 bases between. Germline values: CDR1 LGHNA, CDR2 YSLEER. CDR3 nucleotides: TGCGCCAGCAGCCTCCAGACTAGTTCAGATACGCAGTATTTT. Translation gives CASSLQTSSDTQYF.

The chain is built from TRBV6-1 and TRBJ1-5; 7 positions agree with TRBD1. Germline CDR1 and CDR2: MNHNS and SASEGT. The CDR3 is made up of 14 amino acids. After removal of 6 bases from V and 3 bases from J, the junction contained 5 bases not matched to a gene. The CDR3 region is CASRETGTNQPQHF. The CDR3 region has the DNA TGTGCCAGCAGGGAGACAGGGACCAATCAGCCCCAGCATTTT.

There are a few counts of this clonotype. The chain has TRBV7-8 and TRBJ2-7; no definite D call. The CDR3 runs to 12 residues. In germline, CDR1 is SGHVS, CDR2 FQNEAQ. The V and J ends lost 0 bases and 7 bases respectively, with 7 bases between them. The CDR3 is CASSLAGPEQYF. Written as DNA, the CDR3 is TGTGCCAGCAGCTTAGCTGGGCCGGAGCAGTACTTC.

This clonotype has only a few counts. CDR3 in amino acids: CASSIRGQLTPEAFF. The CDR3 region has the DNA TGTGCCAGTAGTATAAGGGGACAACTGACTCCTGAAGCTTTCTTT. This chain uses TRBV19 with TRBJ1-1, with D perhaps matching TRBD1 (6 bases). V dropped 2 bases and J dropped 6 bases, with 16 bases sitting between them. From germline, CDR1 is LNHDA and CDR2 SQIVND (reference sequence). The CDR3 runs 15 residues.